This T cell receptor beta chain was captured in a study of shared clonotypes between healthy human individuals. V lost 0 bases to trimming and J lost 6 bases, with 12 bases between them. CDR1 SGDLS and CDR2 YYNGEE come from the germline V gene. The CDR3 contains 14 residues. Measured with immunoSEQ multiplex PCR; TCRdb has only the in-frame clones, and not every one. The sample records approximately 1,500,000 clones, roughly 95% being singletons. The rearrangement uses TRBV9 and TRBJ1-1; D is uncertain. The TCR comes from a man aged 30 to 45 in good health. Sequencing was done on a sample of naive CD4+ T cells sorted from blood. Subset described: CD45RA+ positively selected. The CDR3 reads CASSVAVGGAEAFF. CDR3 nucleotide sequence: TGTGCCAGCAGCGTAGCCGTAGGAGGCGCTGAAGCTTTCTTT.